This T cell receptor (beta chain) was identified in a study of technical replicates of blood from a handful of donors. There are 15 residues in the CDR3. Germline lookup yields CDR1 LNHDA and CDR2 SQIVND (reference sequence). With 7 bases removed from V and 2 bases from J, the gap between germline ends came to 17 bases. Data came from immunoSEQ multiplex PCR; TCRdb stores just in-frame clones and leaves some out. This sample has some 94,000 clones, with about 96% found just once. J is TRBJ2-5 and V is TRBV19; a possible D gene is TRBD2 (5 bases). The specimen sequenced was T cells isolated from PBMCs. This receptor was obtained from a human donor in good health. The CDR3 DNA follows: TGTGCCAGTACCAGAGCGTTTTGGGAGCAAGAGACCCAGTACTTC. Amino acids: CASTRAFWEQETQYF.